This TCR beta chain was identified in a study of CD8 T cells in Susac syndrome. This CDR3 is built from 13 residues. Germline values: CDR1 MDHEN, CDR2 SYDVKM. V was shortened by 4 bases and J by 8 bases, with 12 bases between the two germline ends. This clonotype appeared a single time. Its antigen is still unknown. Reverse transcription of roughly 0.5 to 1 ug RNA used random hexamers. The immunoSEQ assay covered 54 Vbeta and 13 Jbeta segments for CDR3. TCRdb called the immunoSEQ multiplex PCR reads again in MiXCR, with one record for every CDR3 protein. Of around 150,000 distinct CDR3 sequences listed, over 85% are singletons. Findings and caveats of the study: A relatively small number of individuals underwent TCR sequencing and HLA analysis.

This TCR was recovered from a human donor in good health. Sequenced sample: CD8+ T cells from PBMCs. The V and J genes are TRBV28 and TRBJ2-4; TRBD2 might be the D (5 bases). The CDR3 here is CASSSRLADIQYF. The CDR3, as DNA: TGTGCCAGCAGTTCCCGGCTAGCCGACATTCAGTACTTC.